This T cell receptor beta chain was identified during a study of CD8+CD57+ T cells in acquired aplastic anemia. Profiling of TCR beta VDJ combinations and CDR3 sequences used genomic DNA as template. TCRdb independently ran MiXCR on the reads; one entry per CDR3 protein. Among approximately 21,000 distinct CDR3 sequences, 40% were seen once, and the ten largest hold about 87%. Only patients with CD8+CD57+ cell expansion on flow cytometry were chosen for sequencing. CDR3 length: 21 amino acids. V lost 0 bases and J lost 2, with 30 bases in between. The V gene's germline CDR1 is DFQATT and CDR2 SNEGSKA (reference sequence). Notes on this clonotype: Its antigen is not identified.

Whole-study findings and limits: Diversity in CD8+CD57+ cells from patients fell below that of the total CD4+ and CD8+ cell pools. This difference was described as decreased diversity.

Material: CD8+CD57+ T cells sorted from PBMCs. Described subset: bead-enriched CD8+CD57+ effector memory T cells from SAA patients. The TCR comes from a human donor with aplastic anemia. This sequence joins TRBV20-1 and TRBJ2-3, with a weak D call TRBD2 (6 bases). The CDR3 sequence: CSARDTASGTVVAAYTDTQYF. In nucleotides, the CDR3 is TGCAGTGCTAGAGATACGGCGTCCGGGACCGTTGTAGCGGCGTACACAGATACGCAGTATTTT.